The 29 T cell receptor beta chains reported below all come from one sample, sequenced in a study of CD8 T cells in Susac syndrome. The RNA, roughly 0.45 to 1 ug, was put through reverse transcription using random hexamers. TCRdb called the immunoSEQ multiplex PCR reads again in MiXCR, with one record for every CDR3 protein. This repertoire shows about 300,000 distinct CDR3 sequences, roughly 85% found once; its top ten account for about 0.22%. Sequenced input: CD8+ T cells from PBMCs. The source of these receptors is a human donor with multiple sclerosis.

The chain employs TRBV9 and TRBJ2-1; perhaps D is TRBD1 or TRBD2 (6 bases each). Per the germline V gene, CDR1 is SGDLS and CDR2 is YYNGEE. V lost 0 bases and J 7 bases, leaving 14 bases between the germline ends. This CDR3 is 15 amino acids long. The CDR3 sequence: CASSVGGGLGNEQFF. The CDR3 region has the DNA TGTGCCAGCAGCGTAGGAGGGGGGCTTGGTAATGAGCAGTTCTTC. The full variable domain, rest sourced from reference TRBV9 and TRBJ2-1, is DSGVTQTPKHLITATGQRVTLRCSPRSGDLSVYWYQQSLDQGLQFLIQYYNGEERAKGNILERFSAQQFPDLHSELNLSSLELGDSALYFCASSVGGGLGNEQFFGPGTRLTVL.

The chain joins TRBV5-6 to TRBJ2-5; D not resolved. Germline CDR1 and CDR2: SGHDT and YYEEEE. The CDR3 loop spans 16 amino acids. With 4 bases removed from V and 5 bases from J, the gap between germline ends came to 21 bases. As DNA, the CDR3 is TGTGCCAGCAGCCCCGAGTCAGCCGGGCCCGCGGAGACCCAGTACTTC. This encodes CASSPESAGPAETQYF.

This rearrangement joins TRBV9 to TRBJ1-1, with D unresolved. The CDR3 spans 14 residues. CDR1 is SGDLS, CDR2 YYNGEE, per germline. The V and J ends lost 0 bases and 2 bases respectively, with 8 bases between them. As DNA, the CDR3 is TGTGCCAGCAGCGTAGCGACAACTAACACTGAAGCTTTCTTT. Protein sequence: CASSVATTNTEAFF. Based on the CDR3 plus reference TRBV9 and TRBJ1-1, the full variable domain is DSGVTQTPKHLITATGQRVTLRCSPRSGDLSVYWYQQSLDQGLQFLIQYYNGEERAKGNILERFSAQQFPDLHSELNLSSLELGDSALYFCASSVATTNTEAFFGQGTRLTVV.

V usage is TRBV27 and J usage is TRBJ2-7; 9 bases agree with TRBD2. The CDR3 runs 14 residues. V was pared by 3 bases and J by 2 bases, with 2 bases of the junction left unmatched. Per germline, CDR1 MNHEY and CDR2 SMNVEV (reference sequence). The CDR3 protein is CASSFSGRTYEQYF. In DNA, the CDR3 is TGTGCCAGCAGTTTCAGCGGGAGGACCTACGAGCAGTACTTC.

This clonotype turned up a few times. J is TRBJ2-5 and V is TRBV7-3; TRBD2 matches at 9 bases. Trimming took 6 bases from V and 1 from J; bases not matched to a gene: 0. Germline lookup yields CDR1 SGHTA and CDR2 FQGTGA. The CDR3 contains 13 residues. The CDR3 nucleotides are TGTGCCAGCAGGCGGGAGGGCCAAGAGACCCAGTACTTC. Its protein is CASRREGQETQYF.

The J gene is TRBJ1-1, the V gene TRBV28; 7 nucleotides agree with TRBD1. Germline loops: CDR1 MDHEN, CDR2 SYDVKM. Germline trimming cut 6 bases from V and 1 base from J; bases unmatched to any gene: 8. The CDR3 is made up of 15 amino acids. CDR3 nucleotide sequence: TGTGCCAGCAGCTTCCCCGGACAGGAGAACACTGAAGCTTTCTTT. It specifies CASSFPGQENTEAFF. Using reference TRBV28 and TRBJ1-1 for the parts outside the CDR3, the full variable domain is DVKVTQSSRYLVKRTGEKVFLECVQDMDHENMFWYRQDPGLGLRLIYFSYDVKMKEKGDIPEGYSVSREKKERFSLILESASTNQTSMYLCASSFPGQENTEAFFGQGTRLTVV.

This chain's CDR3 is CASSLGQADYNEQFF. CDR3 bases: TGTGCCAGTAGTCTGGGACAGGCGGACTACAATGAGCAGTTCTTC. This rearrangement joins TRBV19 to TRBJ2-1; 8 nucleotides match TRBD1. With V trimmed by 5 bases and J by 3 bases, 6 bases remained unmatched. This CDR3 has 15 amino acids. Germline CDR1 is LNHDA and CDR2 is SQIVND (reference sequence).

J is TRBJ2-7 and V is TRBV15; no clear D gene. The CDR3 contains 13 residues. V was trimmed by 0 bases and J by 3 bases, leaving 6 bases between them. CDR1 and CDR2 (germline): LNHNV, YYDKDF (reference sequence). The DNA of the CDR3 is TGTGCCACCAGCAGAGAACGCCACTACGAGCAGTACTTC. It is translated as CATSRERHYEQYF.

V gene TRBV5-6 combines with J gene TRBJ2-1; D may be TRBD1 (5 bases). Germline V gives CDR1 SGHDT, CDR2 YYEEEE. The V end lost 2 bases, the J end lost 2 bases, and 8 bases lay between the germline ends. This CDR3 region has 14 residues. CDR3 bases: TGTGCCAGCAGCTTCCTAGGGGCCTACAATGAGCAGTTCTTC. Amino acid sequence: CASSFLGAYNEQFF.

The chain links TRBV7-3 to TRBJ2-1, with D possibly TRBD2 on 5 matching bases. The V gene's germline CDR1 is SGHTA and CDR2 FQGTGA. Deletions cut 3 bases from V and 5 bases from J, with 14 bases between. This CDR3 is 15 amino acids long. CDR3 sequence reads: CASSLMSGWDNEQFF. As DNA, the CDR3 is TGTGCCAGCAGCTTGATGTCGGGATGGGACAATGAGCAGTTCTTC.

This clonotype was seen a few times. V is TRBV7-9 and J is TRBJ2-7, with TRBD2 matching 9 bases. This CDR3 contains 15 residues. Unmatched junction bases numbered 6, after V lost 3 bases and J lost 3 bases. Per germline, CDR1 SEHNR and CDR2 FQNEAQ (reference sequence). CDR3 in DNA: TGTGCCAGCAGCTTGGGGCGGGAGGGCCTCTACGAGCAGTACTTC. It yields the protein CASSLGREGLYEQYF. The full variable domain, its missing parts supplied by reference TRBV7-9 and TRBJ2-7, is DTGVSQNPRHKITKRGQNVTFRCDPISEHNRLYWYRQTLGQGPEFLTYFQNEAQLEKSRLLSDRFSAERPKGSFSTLEIQRTEQGDSAMYLCASSLGREGLYEQYFGPGTRLTVT.

V and J are TRBV27 and TRBJ1-5; D is unclear. The V and J ends lost 0 bases and 15 bases respectively, with 15 bases between them. The CDR3 is made up of 13 amino acids. Per germline, CDR1 MNHEY and CDR2 SMNVEV (reference sequence). In DNA, the CDR3 is TGTGCCAGCAGTTTATCCCCCGGAGGAAGGGTGCATTTT. It encodes CASSLSPGGRVHF.

In nucleotides, the CDR3 is TGTGCCATCAGTGAGGGGACTAGCGGTTACAATGAGCAGTTCTTC. Encoded protein: CAISEGTSGYNEQFF. V gene TRBV10-3 combines with J gene TRBJ2-1; 11 bases align to TRBD2. The CDR3 length is 15 residues. The V segment lost 2 bases and the J segment 4 bases; nucleotides outside the gene matches: 1. Per the germline V gene, CDR1 is ENHRY and CDR2 is SYGVKD.

This sequence joins TRBV19 and TRBJ2-4, with unresolved D. V lost 0 bases to trimming and J lost 5 bases, with 8 bases between them. CDR3 length: 14 residues. From germline, CDR1 is LNHDA and CDR2 SQIVND (reference sequence). CDR3 DNA: TGTGCCAGTAGTATAGATCTTGAGGAAAACATTCAGTACTTC. As protein: CASSIDLEENIQYF.

CDR3 loop: CASSPSPIGSYNEQFF. In DNA form, the CDR3 reads TGTGCCAGCAGCCCTTCACCGATAGGCTCCTACAATGAGCAGTTCTTC. This chain links TRBV7-9 with TRBJ2-1; no clear D. The length of the CDR3 is 16 residues. CDR1 and CDR2 (germline): SEHNR, FQNEAQ (reference sequence). V was trimmed by 5 bases and J by 0 bases, leaving 14 bases between them.

The chain couples TRBV20-1 to TRBJ2-5; TRBD1 aligns across 7 bases. The germline V gene encodes CDR1 DFQATT and CDR2 SNEGSKA (reference sequence). The junction had 13 bases not matched to a gene; V was cut back by 6 bases and J by 3 bases. The CDR3 has 15 amino acids. CDR3 sequence reads: CSAPYTGTAEETQYF. The CDR3 nucleotides read TGCAGTGCACCCTACACCGGGACAGCCGAAGAGACCCAGTACTTC.

The V call is TRBV6-2 or TRBV6-3, the J call TRBJ2-7, with D perhaps given as TRBD1 or TRBD2 (5 bases each). The germline V gene has CDR1 MNHEY and CDR2 SVGEGT. The CDR3 is 16 amino acids. Between the trimmed V and J ends, which lost 6 bases and 2 bases, there was a span of 20 bases. Here the CDR3 DNA reads TGTGCCAGCAGACTCTGGGGCGGAGAGGGCACCTACGAGCAGTACTTC. It yields the protein CASRLWGGEGTYEQYF.

The CDR3 DNA reads TGCAGTGCTAGTAACAGGGGGGTCTCCTACGAGCAGTACTTC. Protein sequence: CSASNRGVSYEQYF. This rearrangement joins TRBV20-1 to TRBJ2-7; 8 bases match TRBD1. Germline assignment: CDR1 DFQATT and CDR2 SNEGSKA (reference sequence). J lost 0 bases, V lost 3 bases, and 4 bases had no gene match. This CDR3 is built from 14 residues.

J is TRBJ2-3 and V is TRBV20-1; 10 bases are a match to TRBD2. V dropped 1 base and J dropped 1; count of bases not matched to a gene: 2. Germline lookup yields CDR1 DFQATT and CDR2 SNEGSKA (reference sequence). There are 15 residues in the CDR3. DNA of the CDR3: TGCAGTGCTAGAGTCGGGACTAGCGGCACAGATACGCAGTATTTT. Its protein is CSARVGTSGTDTQYF.

The chain combines TRBV5-1 with TRBJ2-3, with 16 bases lining up with TRBD2. The length of the CDR3 is 16 residues. V gave up 4 bases and J gave up 4 bases; unmatched junction bases: 3. CDR1 and CDR2 from the germline V gene are SGHRS and YFSETQ. CDR3 coding DNA: TGCGCCAGCAGCCCGGGACTAGCGGGAGGGGCAGATACGCAGTATTTT. Its protein is CASSPGLAGGADTQYF.

This chain connects TRBV27 to TRBJ1-5, with unresolved D. The CDR3 sequence is 13 residues long. CDR1 MNHEY and CDR2 SMNVEV come from the germline V gene (reference sequence). V shed 6 bases and J shed 6 bases, with 12 bases lying between them. CDR3 sequence (DNA): TGTGCCAGCAGCCCAGGTTCCACTCAGCCCCAGCATTTT. It codes for CASSPGSTQPQHF.

This chain uses TRBV27 with TRBJ2-7; weak D call: TRBD2 (6 bases). CDR3 length: 14 amino acids. CDR1 is MNHEY, CDR2 SMNVEV, per germline (reference sequence). V was trimmed by 3 bases and J by 0 bases, leaving 9 bases between them. Here the CDR3 reads CASSFYGSSYEQYF. In DNA, the CDR3 is TGTGCCAGCAGTTTCTACGGGAGCTCCTACGAGCAGTACTTC.

The table lists this clonotype with a few counts. The V gene is TRBV28, the J gene TRBJ2-1; TRBD2 might be the D (6 bases). Deletions cut 3 bases from V and 4 bases from J, with 13 bases between. Per germline, CDR1 MDHEN and CDR2 SYDVKM. The CDR3 is 15 amino acids. In DNA, the CDR3 is TGTGCCAGCAGTTTTGGGTCGGGAGCTTACAATGAGCAGTTCTTC. Amino acid sequence: CASSFGSGAYNEQFF. The complete variable domain, with remaining parts taken from reference TRBV28 and TRBJ2-1, reads DVKVTQSSRYLVKRTGEKVFLECVQDMDHENMFWYRQDPGLGLRLIYFSYDVKMKEKGDIPEGYSVSREKKERFSLILESASTNQTSMYLCASSFGSGAYNEQFFGPGTRLTVL.

This clonotype has only one observation. V is TRBV19 and J is TRBJ2-4; weak D call: TRBD1 (6 bases). CDR1 LNHDA and CDR2 SQIVND come from the germline V gene (reference sequence). This CDR3 spans 12 amino acids. Trimming took 8 bases from V and 8 from J, leaving 13 bases between them. The DNA of the CDR3 is TGTGCCAGTTTGGGCAGGGGAGACATTCAGTACTTC. Its protein is CASLGRGDIQYF.

This clonotype was detected a few times. The chain joins TRBV7-2 to TRBJ2-7; D gene ambiguous. The CDR3 sequence is 15 residues long. With 1 base removed from V and 0 bases from J, the gap between germline ends came to 10 bases. Germline lookup yields CDR1 SGHTA and CDR2 FQGNSA. The CDR3 sequence is CASSLGYDNSYEQYF. CDR3 in DNA: TGTGCCAGCAGCTTAGGTTACGACAACTCCTACGAGCAGTACTTC.

This chain uses TRBV7-9 with TRBJ1-2, with 9 bases lining up with TRBD1. Germline values: CDR1 SEHNR, CDR2 FQNEAQ (reference sequence). After removal of 3 bases from V and 4 bases from J, the junction contained 6 bases not matched to a gene. CDR3 size: 15 residues. The CDR3 loop is CASSLAGQGFYGYTF. In DNA, the CDR3 is TGTGCCAGCAGCTTGGCCGGACAGGGGTTCTATGGCTACACCTTC.

The J gene is TRBJ1-1, the V gene TRBV11-2; 9 bases line up with TRBD1. The CDR3 is made up of 15 amino acids. J lost 4 bases, V lost 6 bases, and 9 bases had no gene match. Germline V CDR1 and CDR2: SGHAT, FQNNGV. CDR3 region: CASRATGGLGTEAFF. In nucleotides, the CDR3 is TGTGCCAGCAGAGCAACAGGGGGCCTTGGCACTGAAGCTTTCTTT.

This clonotype appeared a single time. The rearrangement links TRBV7-6 to TRBJ2-6; a weak D match, TRBD2 (6 bases). V dropped 3 bases and J dropped 2 bases, with 11 bases sitting between them. Per germline, CDR1 SGHVS and CDR2 FNYEAQ. The CDR3 is 16 residues long. This chain's CDR3 is CASSFLTGAGANVLTF. The CDR3 DNA sequence: TGTGCCAGCAGCTTCCTGACGGGAGCTGGGGCCAACGTCCTGACTTTC.

The chain uses TRBV30 and TRBJ2-1; no definite D call. The CDR3 contains 15 residues. V was cut by 8 bases and J by 0 bases, with 17 bases left in between. Germline V gene sequence: CDR1 GTSNPN, CDR2 SVGIG (reference sequence). The CDR3 DNA is TGTGCCAAATCGGACGCGCCGAGCTCCTACAATGAGCAGTTCTTC. Protein: CAKSDAPSSYNEQFF.